These 8 T cell receptor beta chains share one sample of origin, sequenced in a study of beta chain features in type 1 diabetes. Sequencing targeted expressed TCRB transcripts, as all isolated RNA had been reverse transcribed. The data were produced by immunoSEQ multiplex PCR, yet TCRdb's version contains in-frame clones alone and is incomplete. The repertoire holds hundreds of thousands of clones, with 12% to 15% as singletons. Sequenced: central memory CD4+ T cells from blood. The receptors come from a man aged 30 to 39 in good health.

The J gene is TRBJ1-1, the V gene TRBV7-2; no reliable D call. The CDR3 totals 11 residues. V was clipped by 1 base and J by 6 bases, with 3 bases between them. CDR1 SGHTA and CDR2 FQGNSA come from the germline V gene. CDR3 loop: CASSLVSEAFF. CDR3 DNA sequence: TGTGCCAGCAGCTTAGTGTCTGAAGCTTTCTTT.

This clone was counted between two and nine times. The chain couples TRBV5-1 to TRBJ2-4; a weak D match, TRBD1 (5 bases). Germline CDR1 SGHRS, CDR2 YFSETQ. Trimming left V 0 bases short and J 3 bases short, with 10 bases between. The CDR3 totals 15 residues. The CDR3 DNA reads TGCGCCAGCAGCTTGGCCTCTCAGGGCAAAAACATTCAGTACTTC. Protein sequence: CASSLASQGKNIQYF.

This clone was seen repeatedly, ten times or more. The J gene is TRBJ1-2, the V gene TRBV5-5; D perhaps matches TRBD1 (5 bases). Trimming removed 0 bases from V and 3 bases from J, with 9 bases in between. The germline CDR1 and CDR2 sequences are SGHKS and YYEKEE (reference sequence). CDR3 length equals 14 residues. CDR3 sequence: CASSLGRDDYGYTF. The CDR3 region has the DNA TGTGCCAGCAGCTTGGGCAGGGATGACTATGGCTACACCTTC.

For this clone: The same CDR3 can be traced to other DNA sequences in this sample. V usage is TRBV2 and J usage is TRBJ1-1, with D possibly being TRBD1 (6 bases). The V and J ends lost 6 bases and 4 bases respectively, with 12 bases between them. Germline CDR1 SNHLY, CDR2 FYNNEI. This CDR3 comprises 13 residues. CDR3 protein: CASSEGGGTEAFF. DNA of the CDR3: TGTGCCAGCAGCGAGGGGGGGGGCACTGAAGCTTTCTTT.

The sample holds a few counts of this clone. V is TRBV5-1 and J is TRBJ1-2; TRBD1 matches 7 bases. The V and J ends lost 0 bases and 6 bases, in that order; junction bases with no gene match: 5. The CDR3 contains 14 residues. Germline CDR1 SGHRS, CDR2 YFSETQ. Here the CDR3 DNA reads TGCGCCAGCAGCTTGGACAGGGGTTGGAATGGCTACACCTTC. Protein sequence: CASSLDRGWNGYTF. Full variable domain (missing parts from reference TRBV5-1 and TRBJ1-2): KAGVTQTPRYLIKTRGQQVTLSCSPISGHRSVSWYQQTPGQGLQFLFEYFSETQRNKGNFPGRFSGRQFSNSRSEMNVSTLELGDSALYLCASSLDRGWNGYTFGSGTRLTVV.

This clone was recorded at least ten times. The rearrangement links TRBV7-9 to TRBJ1-1; no reliable D call. The length of the CDR3 is 13 residues. V lost 1 base and J lost 14, with 17 bases in between. Germline CDR1 SEHNR, CDR2 FQNEAQ (reference sequence). The CDR3 region is CASSLGQARPVFF. The DNA for the CDR3 is TGTGCCAGCAGCTTAGGTCAGGCGCGACCGGTATTCTTT. The full variable domain, its missing parts supplied by reference TRBV7-9 and TRBJ1-1, is DTGVSQNPRHKITKRGQNVTFRCDPISEHNRLYWYRQTLGQGPEFLTYFQNEAQLEKSRLLSDRFSAERPKGSFSTLEIQRTEQGDSAMYLCASSLGQARPVFFGQGTRLTVV.

This clone was seen ten or more times. The V gene is TRBV11-1, the J gene TRBJ2-2; 10 positions agree with TRBD2. Germline V CDR1 and CDR2: SGHAT, FQDESV (reference sequence). The CDR3 runs to 14 residues. Unmatched junction bases numbered 2, after V lost 3 bases and J lost 7 bases. In DNA form, the CDR3 reads TGTGCCAGCAGCTTGGGACTAGCGCGCGGGGAGCTGTTTTTT. Translating gives CASSLGLARGELFF. Full variable domain (missing parts from reference TRBV11-1 and TRBJ2-2): EAEVAQSPRYKITEKSQAVAFWCDPISGHATLYWYRQILGQGPELLVQFQDESVVDDSQLPKDRFSAERLKGVDSTLKIQPAELGDSAMYLCASSLGLARGELFFGEGSRLTVL.

Only a few counts were recorded for this clone. The V call is TRBV4-2, the J call TRBJ2-1, with a tentative D call TRBD2 (6 bases). Deletions cut 3 bases from V and 9 bases from J, with 21 bases between. This CDR3 has 16 amino acids. Germline-derived CDR1 and CDR2 are LGHNA and YNFKEQ. The CDR3 spells CASSQYRGTEWGEQFF. CDR3 nucleotide sequence: TGTGCCAGCAGCCAGTATCGCGGGACGGAATGGGGTGAGCAGTTCTTC.